This T cell receptor (beta chain) originates from a study of human T cells and chemical hapten exposure. Looked up from germline, CDR1 is SNHLY and CDR2 is FYNNEI. This CDR3 is built from 14 residues. The V end was cut by 3 bases, the J end by 5 bases, with 13 bases between. Study results and limitations: Having alopecia, donors may respond immunologically unlike healthy people.

Time point meaning: pre-sensitization, week 0. Noted treatment: therapeutic diphenylcyclopropenone sensitization with weekly scalp DPC. Total RNA was extracted from unfractionated whole blood. TCRdb re-analysed the RACE reads in MiXCR, keeping a single row per CDR3 protein. The table shows 95,000 to 150,000 distinct CDR3 sequences, with roughly 14% occurring only once. This clonotype turned up a few times. Its antigen is unidentified. This sequence originates from a woman under 30 with alopecia areata. Some clones in this sample may be carry-over from other donors' samples. This sequence joins TRBV2 and TRBJ2-5, with D possibly matching TRBD2 (5 bases). The sample in question was whole blood, obtained in connection with sensitization to the hapten diphenylcyclopropenone (DPC). The chain's CDR3 is CASSDRAGSETQYF. CDR3 DNA: TGTGCCAGCAGTGATCGTGCGGGCTCGGAGACCCAGTACTTC. Full variable domain (missing parts from reference TRBV2 and TRBJ2-5): EPEVTQTPSHQVTQMGQEVILRCVPISNHLYFYWYRQILGQKVEFLVSFYNNEISEKSEIFDDQFSVERPDGSNFTLKIRSTKLEDSAMYFCASSDRAGSETQYFGPGTRLLVL.